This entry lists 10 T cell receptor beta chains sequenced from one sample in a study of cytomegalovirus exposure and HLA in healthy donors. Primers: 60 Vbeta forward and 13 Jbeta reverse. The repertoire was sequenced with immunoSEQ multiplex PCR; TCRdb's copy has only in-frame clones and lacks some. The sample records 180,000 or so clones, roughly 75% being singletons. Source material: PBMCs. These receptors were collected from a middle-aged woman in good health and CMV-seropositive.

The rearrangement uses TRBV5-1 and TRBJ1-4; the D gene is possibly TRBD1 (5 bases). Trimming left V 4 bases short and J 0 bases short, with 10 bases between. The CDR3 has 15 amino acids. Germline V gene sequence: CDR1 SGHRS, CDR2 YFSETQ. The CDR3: CASSQGSATNEKLFF. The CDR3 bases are TGCGCCAGCAGCCAGGGATCCGCAACTAATGAAAAACTGTTTTTT.

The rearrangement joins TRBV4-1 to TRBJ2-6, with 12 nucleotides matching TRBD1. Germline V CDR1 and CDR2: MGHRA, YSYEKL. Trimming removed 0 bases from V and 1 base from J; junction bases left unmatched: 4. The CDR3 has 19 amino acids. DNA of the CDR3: TGCGCCAGCAGCCAAGAAGGGACAGGGGGCCTTTCTGGGGCCAACGTCCTGACTTTC. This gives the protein CASSQEGTGGLSGANVLTF.

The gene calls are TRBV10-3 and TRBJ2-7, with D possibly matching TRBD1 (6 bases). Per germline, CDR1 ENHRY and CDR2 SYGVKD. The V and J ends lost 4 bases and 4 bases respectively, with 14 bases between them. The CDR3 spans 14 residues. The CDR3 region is CAISATGSVYEQYF. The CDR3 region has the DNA TGTGCCATCAGTGCGACAGGTTCCGTTTACGAGCAGTACTTC.

The CDR3 DNA follows: TGTGCCAGCAGTGATGGCAGAACATCTGGTAAAAACATTCAGTACTTC. Encoded protein: CASSDGRTSGKNIQYF. The chain combines TRBV6-1 with TRBJ2-4, with D hard to call. CDR1 and CDR2 (germline): MNHNS, SASEGT. CDR3 length: 16 amino acids. V lost 3 bases and J lost 4, with 16 bases in between.

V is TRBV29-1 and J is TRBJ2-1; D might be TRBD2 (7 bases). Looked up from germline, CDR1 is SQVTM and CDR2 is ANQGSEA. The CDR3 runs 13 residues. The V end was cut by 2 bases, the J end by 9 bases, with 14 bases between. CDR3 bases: TGCAGCGTTGAATCGCGGGGGCTGGGTGAGCAGTTCTTC. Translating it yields CSVESRGLGEQFF.

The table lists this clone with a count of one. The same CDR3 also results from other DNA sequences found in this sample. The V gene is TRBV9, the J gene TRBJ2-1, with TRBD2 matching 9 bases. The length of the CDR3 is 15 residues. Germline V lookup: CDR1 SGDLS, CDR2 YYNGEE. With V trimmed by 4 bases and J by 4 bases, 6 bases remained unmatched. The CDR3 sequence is CASSPRLAEYNEQFF. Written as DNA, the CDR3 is TGTGCCAGCAGCCCCCGACTAGCGGAGTACAATGAGCAGTTCTTC.

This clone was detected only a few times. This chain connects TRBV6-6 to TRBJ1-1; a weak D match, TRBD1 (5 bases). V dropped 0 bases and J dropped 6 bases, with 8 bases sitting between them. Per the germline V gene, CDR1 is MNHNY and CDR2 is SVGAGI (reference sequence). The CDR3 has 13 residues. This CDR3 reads CASSYSGGSEAFF. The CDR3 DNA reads TGTGCCAGCAGTTACTCGGGGGGGTCTGAAGCTTTCTTT.

In nucleotides, the CDR3 is TGTGCCAGCACCCCTTTGATCAGCGAAGAGACCCAGTACTTC. Amino acid sequence: CASTPLISEETQYF. The rearrangement joins TRBV5-4 to TRBJ2-5; D gene unclear. Germline CDR1 is SGHNT and CDR2 is YYREEE (reference sequence). The ends were cut back, 6 bases at V and 3 bases at J, with 15 bases in the middle. The CDR3 loop spans 14 amino acids. Looking up the rest from reference TRBV5-4 and TRBJ2-5 gives the full variable domain: ETGVTQSPTHLIKTRGQQVTLRCSSQSGHNTVSWYQQALGQGPQFIFQYYREEENGRGNFPPRFSGLQFPNYSSELNVNALELDDSALYLCASTPLISEETQYFGPGTRLLVL.

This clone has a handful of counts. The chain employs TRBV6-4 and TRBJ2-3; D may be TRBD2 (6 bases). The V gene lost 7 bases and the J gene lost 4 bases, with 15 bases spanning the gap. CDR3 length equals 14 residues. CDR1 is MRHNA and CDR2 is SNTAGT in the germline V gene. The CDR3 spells CASKPGLEADTQYF. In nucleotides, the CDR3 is TGTGCCAGCAAACCGGGACTGGAGGCAGATACGCAGTATTTT.

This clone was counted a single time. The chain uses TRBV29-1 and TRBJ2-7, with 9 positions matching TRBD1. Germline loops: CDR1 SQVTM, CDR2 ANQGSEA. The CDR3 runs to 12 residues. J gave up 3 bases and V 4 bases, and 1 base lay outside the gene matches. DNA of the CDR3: TGCAGCGTTGGGGGACAGGGCTACGAGCAGTACTTC. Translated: CSVGGQGYEQYF.